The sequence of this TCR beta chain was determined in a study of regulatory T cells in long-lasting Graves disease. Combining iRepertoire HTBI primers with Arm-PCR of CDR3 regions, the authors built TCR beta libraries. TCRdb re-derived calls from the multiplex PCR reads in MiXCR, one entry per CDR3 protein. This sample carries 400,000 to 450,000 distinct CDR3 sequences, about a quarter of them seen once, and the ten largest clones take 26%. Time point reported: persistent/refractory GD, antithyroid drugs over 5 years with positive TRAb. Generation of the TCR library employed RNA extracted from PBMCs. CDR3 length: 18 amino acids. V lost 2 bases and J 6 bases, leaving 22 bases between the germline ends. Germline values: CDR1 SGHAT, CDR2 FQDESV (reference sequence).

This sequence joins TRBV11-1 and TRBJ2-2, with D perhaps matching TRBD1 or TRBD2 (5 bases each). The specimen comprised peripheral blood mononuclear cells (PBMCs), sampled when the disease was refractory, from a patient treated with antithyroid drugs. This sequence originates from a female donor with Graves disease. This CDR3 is CASSLLRPGTLAPGELFF. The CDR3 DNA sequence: TGTGCCAGCAGCTTACTTCGACCCGGGACCCTCGCACCCGGGGAGCTGTTTTTT. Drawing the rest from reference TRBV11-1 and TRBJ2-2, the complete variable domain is EAEVAQSPRYKITEKSQAVAFWCDPISGHATLYWYRQILGQGPELLVQFQDESVVDDSQLPKDRFSAERLKGVDSTLKIQPAELGDSAMYLCASSLLRPGTLAPGELFFGEGSRLTVL.